Presented here are 12 T cell receptor beta chains from one specimen sequenced in a study of cytomegalovirus exposure and HLA in healthy donors. A multiplex PCR was run with 60 Vbeta primers and 13 Jbeta primers. Profiling relied on immunoSEQ multiplex PCR, and the TCRdb table lists in-frame clones only, not all of them. Among about 140,000 clones listed, 70% to 85% were seen once. What was sequenced was PBMCs. All receptors come from a man aged 40-49 years in good health and CMV-seropositive.

This chain connects TRBV5-4 to TRBJ2-5; 10 positions match TRBD2. The CDR3 has 16 amino acids. J lost 5 bases, V lost 3 bases, and 10 bases had no gene match. Germline assignment: CDR1 SGHNT and CDR2 YYREEE (reference sequence). The DNA of the CDR3 is TGTGCCAGCAGCTCACCGACTAGCGGGCGGAGGGAGACCCAGTACTTC. Protein product: CASSSPTSGRRETQYF.

The chain uses TRBV2 and TRBJ2-1; TRBD2 agrees at 9 bases. Per germline, CDR1 SNHLY and CDR2 FYNNEI. CDR3 length: 16 amino acids. V was clipped by 6 bases and J by 9 bases; unmatched bases: 15. The CDR3 sequence: CASSERAGGPISEQFF. The CDR3 DNA reads as TGTGCCAGCAGCGAAAGGGCGGGGGGGCCAATTAGTGAGCAGTTCTTC.

Only one count was recorded for this clone. The chain carries TRBV10-3 and TRBJ1-1; D not resolved. Germline lookup yields CDR1 ENHRY and CDR2 SYGVKD. The ends were cut back, 4 bases at V and 7 bases at J, with 7 bases in the middle. CDR3 length: 11 amino acids. The CDR3 DNA sequence: TGTGCCATCAGTGCGAGATTTGAAGCTTTCTTT. It yields the protein CAISARFEAFF.

V and J are TRBV7-9 and TRBJ2-5, with 8 positions matching TRBD2. In germline, CDR1 is SEHNR, CDR2 FQNEAQ (reference sequence). After removal of 3 bases from V and 3 bases from J, the junction contained 6 bases not matched to a gene. CDR3 length: 15 residues. DNA of the CDR3: TGTGCCAGCAGCTTCACAGCGGGAGAAAAAGAGACCCAGTACTTC. Protein product: CASSFTAGEKETQYF.

CDR3 loop: CAWSRGGATDTQYF. Here the CDR3 DNA reads TGTGCCTGGAGTCGGGGGGGGGCCACAGATACGCAGTATTTT. This chain connects TRBV30 to TRBJ2-3; 8 bases map to TRBD2. V was pared by 2 bases and J by 2 bases, with 3 bases of the junction left unmatched. Per germline, CDR1 GTSNPN and CDR2 SVGIG (reference sequence). This CDR3 has 14 amino acids.

The chain carries TRBV2 and TRBJ2-3, with D possibly matching TRBD1 (5 bases). CDR1 and CDR2 (germline): SNHLY, FYNNEI. The CDR3 extends over 12 amino acids. Deletions cut 7 bases from V and 4 bases from J, with 9 bases between. The CDR3 DNA reads TGTGCCAGCAAGGGGTGGGCAGATACGCAGTATTTT. Residues: CASKGWADTQYF.

The chain recombines TRBV27 with TRBJ2-2; perhaps TRBD2 as D (5 bases). This CDR3 is built from 14 residues. Trimming stripped 0 bases from V and 4 bases from J, with 6 bases between. Germline CDR1 reads MNHEY; CDR2 reads SMNVEV (reference sequence). In DNA, the CDR3 is TGTGCCAGCAGTTTATCGAGGGTCACCGGGGAGCTGTTTTTT. Its translation is CASSLSRVTGELFF.

The chain uses TRBV2 and TRBJ1-2; D is uncertain. Germline CDR1 is SNHLY and CDR2 is FYNNEI. The CDR3 extends over 14 amino acids. V lost 8 bases to trimming and J lost 0 bases, with 13 bases between them. DNA for the CDR3: TGTGCCAGCCTCGGAACAGCAGCTAACTATGGCTACACCTTC. Translated, it gives CASLGTAANYGYTF.

The chain couples TRBV9 to TRBJ1-2, with D tentatively TRBD1 (6 bases). The CDR3 is made up of 16 amino acids. V was trimmed by 7 bases and J by 4 bases, leaving 23 bases between them. Germline V gene lookup returns CDR1 SGDLS and CDR2 YYNGEE. The DNA for the CDR3 is TGTGCCAGCGCGCCGGGGGGCGGGGTGAGTGCCTATGGCTACACCTTC. Translating gives CASAPGGGVSAYGYTF.

The genes are TRBV5-1 and TRBJ1-4; D possibly corresponds to TRBD1 (6 bases). The CDR3 is made up of 14 amino acids. The V end lost 2 bases, the J end lost 7 bases, and 12 bases lay between the germline ends. Germline assignment: CDR1 SGHRS and CDR2 YFSETQ. CDR3 nucleotides: TGCGCCAGCAGCTTAGGCCTCAGGGGTGAAAAACTGTTTTTT. Protein: CASSLGLRGEKLFF.

This rearrangement joins TRBV2 to TRBJ2-1, with 8 positions matching TRBD1. CDR3 length equals 13 residues. J was trimmed by 8 bases and V by 7 bases; bases with no gene match: 7. Germline CDR1 and CDR2: SNHLY and FYNNEI. CDR3 loop: CASTRDRGHEQFF. In DNA form, the CDR3 reads TGTGCCAGCACCAGAGACAGGGGCCATGAGCAGTTCTTC.

J is TRBJ1-3 and V is TRBV18, with D tentatively TRBD1 (5 bases). The length of the CDR3 is 15 residues. V was shortened by 2 bases and J by 0 bases, with 8 bases between the two germline ends. Germline CDR1 KGHSH, CDR2 LQKENI. CDR3 in amino acids: CASSPKDISGNTIYF. In nucleotides, the CDR3 is TGTGCCAGCTCACCAAAGGACATCTCTGGAAACACCATATATTTT.